The 18 T cell receptor beta chains listed next were all sequenced from one sample in a study of T cell responses to AZD1222 COVID-19 vaccine. TCRdb keeps only in-frame clones here, not all; method: immunoSEQ multiplex PCR. The sample table includes under 150,000 clones. The sequenced sample was peripheral blood. The receptors here all came from an adult in good health.

The rearrangement joins TRBV5-6 to TRBJ2-7; the D is unclear. This CDR3 has 15 amino acids. Germline values: CDR1 SGHDT, CDR2 YYEEEE. V lost 7 bases and J lost 2, with 19 bases in between. In DNA, the CDR3 is TGTGCCAGCGTCTCCAACAAAGACACCCCCTACGAGCAGTACTTC. It specifies CASVSNKDTPYEQYF.

V usage is TRBV18 and J usage is TRBJ2-7; D possibly corresponds to TRBD1 (6 bases). The CDR3 consists of 19 residues. Trimming stripped 0 bases from V and 1 base from J, with 22 bases between. From germline, CDR1 is KGHSH and CDR2 LQKENI. CDR3 amino acids: CASSPPEELAGALSYEQYF. CDR3 DNA: TGTGCCAGCTCACCACCGGAGGAATTGGCAGGGGCCCTTTCCTACGAGCAGTACTTC. Combining the CDR3 with reference TRBV18 and TRBJ2-7 gives the whole variable domain NAGVMQNPRHLVRRRGQEARLRCSPMKGHSHVYWYRQLPEEGLKFMVYLQKENIIDESGMPKERFSAEFPKEGPSILRIQQVVRGDSAAYFCASSPPEELAGALSYEQYFGPGTRLTVT.

The chain has TRBV7-2 and TRBJ2-1; the match to TRBD2 covers 11 bases. V was clipped by 3 bases and J by 8 bases; unmatched bases: 3. The CDR3 consists of 14 residues. Looked up from germline, CDR1 is SGHTA and CDR2 is FQGNSA. This chain's CDR3 is CASSFSGGADEQFF. The CDR3 DNA reads as TGTGCCAGCAGCTTTAGCGGGGGGGCAGATGAGCAGTTCTTC.

The CDR3 sequence: CASSPLNNQGLKYF. The CDR3 nucleotides are TGTGCCAGCAGCCCGTTAAACAATCAGGGGCTGAAGTACTTC. The chain is built from TRBV7-2 and TRBJ2-7; D perhaps matches TRBD1 (6 bases). Germline V CDR1 and CDR2: SGHTA, FQGNSA. The CDR3 totals 14 residues. V lost 5 bases to trimming and J lost 11 bases, with 22 bases between them. Full variable domain (remainder filled in from reference TRBV7-2 and TRBJ2-7): GAGVSQSPSNKVTEKGKDVELRCDPISGHTALYWYRQSLGQGLEFLIYFQGNSAPDKSGLPSDRFSAERTGGSVSTLTIQRTQQEDSAVYLCASSPLNNQGLKYFGPGTRLTVT.

V is TRBV11-2 and J is TRBJ1-2, with 9 bases aligning to TRBD1. The CDR3 contains 14 residues. The junction had 2 bases not matched to a gene; V was cut back by 3 bases and J by 3 bases. Germline V gives CDR1 SGHAT, CDR2 FQNNGV. The CDR3 protein is CASSLGQGHYGYTF. In nucleotides, the CDR3 is TGTGCCAGCAGCTTGGGACAGGGACACTATGGCTACACCTTC.

CDR3 protein: CASGRQGWNSPLHF. CDR3 sequence (DNA): TGTGCCAGCGGAAGACAGGGGTGGAATTCACCCCTCCACTTT. This chain links TRBV6-5 with TRBJ1-6, with TRBD1 matching over 8 bases. Germline V lookup: CDR1 MNHEY, CDR2 SVGAGI. The V gene end was trimmed by 8 bases and the J gene end by 7 bases; junction bases not matched to a gene: 7. CDR3 size: 14 residues.

CDR3 nucleotide sequence: TGTGCCAGTAATTCTCGGATTCAAGAGACCCAGTACTTC. It yields the protein CASNSRIQETQYF. The chain has TRBV6-5 and TRBJ2-5; no clear D. The CDR3 is 13 amino acids. The germline V and J ends were trimmed by 9 bases and 2 bases, with 13 bases remaining between them. Germline V CDR1 and CDR2: MNHEY, SVGAGI.

This chain uses TRBV6-5 with TRBJ2-2; 11 positions agree with TRBD2. CDR3 size: 15 residues. Germline trimming cut 4 bases from V and 7 bases from J; bases unmatched to any gene: 5. Germline V gene sequence: CDR1 MNHEY, CDR2 SVGAGI. The CDR3 region is CASSFSGGAHGELFF. CDR3 bases: TGTGCCAGCAGTTTTAGCGGGGGGGCCCACGGGGAGCTGTTTTTT.

This rearrangement joins TRBV4-3 to TRBJ2-7, with TRBD2 identical over 13 bases. V was pared by 4 bases and J by 4 bases, with 4 bases of the junction left unmatched. In germline, CDR1 is LGHNA, CDR2 YSLEER. CDR3 length: 15 residues. CDR3 nucleotides: TGCGCCAGCAGCCCTGGGACTAGCGGGGTGTACGAGCAGTACTTC. Its translation is CASSPGTSGVYEQYF.

V and J are TRBV11-2 and TRBJ1-2; D might be TRBD1 (6 bases). Looked up from germline, CDR1 is SGHAT and CDR2 is FQNNGV. V lost 5 bases and J lost 2, with 12 bases in between. The CDR3 has 14 residues. Written as DNA, the CDR3 is TGTGCCAGCAGCCTCCAAACAGGGAACTATGGCTACACCTTC. As protein: CASSLQTGNYGYTF.

The chain has TRBV29-1 and TRBJ2-1; 8 bases line up with TRBD1. With V trimmed by 7 bases and J by 2 bases, 19 bases remained unmatched. This CDR3 region has 18 residues. Germline V gene lookup returns CDR1 SQVTM and CDR2 ANQGSEA. CDR3 nucleotides: TGCAGCGCCAGAGGAGGGGGTTACGGGACAGGCGCCTACAATGAGCAGTTCTTC. Its protein is CSARGGGYGTGAYNEQFF.

The J gene is TRBJ1-1, the V gene TRBV4-2; 7 bases agree with TRBD1. CDR1 LGHNA and CDR2 YNFKEQ come from the germline V gene. V shed 0 bases, J shed 2 bases, and the junction held 6 bases outside the gene matches. The CDR3 has 16 residues. The CDR3 DNA reads as TGTGCCAGCAGCCAAGAGGTGGCAGGGGGAAACACTGAAGCTTTCTTT. It yields the protein CASSQEVAGGNTEAFF.

This chain uses TRBV7-2 with TRBJ1-1, with 9 bases matching TRBD1. Germline V gene sequence: CDR1 SGHTA, CDR2 FQGNSA. The V gene end was trimmed by 3 bases and the J gene end by 10 bases; junction bases not matched to a gene: 3. The CDR3 loop spans 12 amino acids. The CDR3 coding sequence is TGTGCCAGCAGCTTGAGGACAGGGGCAGCTTTCTTT. Protein sequence: CASSLRTGAAFF.

The chain uses TRBV6-5 and TRBJ1-4, with 7 bases identical to TRBD1. CDR1 and CDR2 (germline): MNHEY, SVGAGI. This CDR3 comprises 15 residues. V was pared by 6 bases and J by 0 bases, with 4 bases of the junction left unmatched. The CDR3, as DNA: TGTGCCAGCAGAAAAGACAGGGCAACTAATGAAAAACTGTTTTTT. This sequence encodes CASRKDRATNEKLFF.

This chain uses TRBV24-1 with TRBJ2-1, with a tentative D call TRBD1 (6 bases). The ends were cut back, 4 bases at V and 14 bases at J, with 17 bases in the middle. The CDR3 spans 13 residues. Germline V gene lookup returns CDR1 KGHDR and CDR2 SFDVKD. The CDR3 protein is CATSDAGERAEFF. In DNA, the CDR3 is TGTGCCACCAGTGACGCAGGGGAAAGGGCGGAGTTCTTC.

The rearrangement joins TRBV3-1 (or the pseudogene TRBV3-2) to TRBJ1-6, with unresolved D. The germline CDR1 and CDR2 sequences are LGHDT and YNNKEL (reference sequence). Trimming cost V 5 bases and J 6 bases, with 5 bases left between them. The length of the CDR3 is 12 residues. CDR3 amino acids: CASSFRNSPLHF. Written as DNA, the CDR3 is TGTGCCAGCAGCTTCCGTAATTCACCCCTCCACTTT.

This rearrangement joins TRBV10-2 to TRBJ1-2; 7 bases match TRBD1. Losses at the gene ends were 0 bases for V and 4 bases for J; bases not matched to a gene: 5. Germline CDR1 is WSHSY and CDR2 is SAAADI. The CDR3 is 15 residues long. The CDR3 loop reads CASSESARQGYGYTF. CDR3 coding DNA: TGCGCCAGCAGTGAGTCGGCCCGACAGGGCTATGGCTACACCTTC.

This rearrangement joins TRBV27 to TRBJ1-5, with D unresolved. CDR1 MNHEY and CDR2 SMNVEV come from the germline V gene (reference sequence). The CDR3 loop spans 15 amino acids. V gave up 2 bases and J gave up 0 bases, with 8 bases separating them. CDR3 in DNA: TGTGCCAGCAGTTTAGGGTTGTATAGCAATCAGCCCCAGCATTTT. Amino acid sequence: CASSLGLYSNQPQHF.